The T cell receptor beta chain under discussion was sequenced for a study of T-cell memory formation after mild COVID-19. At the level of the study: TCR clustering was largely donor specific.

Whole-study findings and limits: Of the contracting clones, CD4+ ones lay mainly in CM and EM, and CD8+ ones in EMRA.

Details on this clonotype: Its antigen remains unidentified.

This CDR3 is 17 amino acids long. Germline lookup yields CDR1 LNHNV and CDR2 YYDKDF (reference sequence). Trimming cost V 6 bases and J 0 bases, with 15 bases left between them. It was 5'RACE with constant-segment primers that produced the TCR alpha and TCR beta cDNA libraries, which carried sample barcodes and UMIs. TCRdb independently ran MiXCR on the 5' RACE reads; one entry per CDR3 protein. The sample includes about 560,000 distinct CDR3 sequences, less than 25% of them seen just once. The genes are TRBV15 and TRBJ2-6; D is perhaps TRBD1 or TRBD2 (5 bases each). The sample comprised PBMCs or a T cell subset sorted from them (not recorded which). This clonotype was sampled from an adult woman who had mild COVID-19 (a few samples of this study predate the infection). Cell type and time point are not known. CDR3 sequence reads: CATSEGSRSSGANVLTF. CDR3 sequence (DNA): TGTGCCACCAGTGAGGGGAGCCGGAGCTCTGGGGCCAACGTCCTGACTTTC.